Following are 8 T cell receptor beta chains from one sample sequenced in a study of early T cells in non-severe SARS-CoV-2 infection. A single record per CDR3 protein comes from TCRdb applying MiXCR to the 5' RACE reads. The sample lists tens of thousands of distinct CDR3 sequences; approximately 13% were seen once. The sequenced sample was whole blood. Every receptor here comes from an adult who was a healthcare worker with PCR-confirmed SARS-CoV-2 infection or an uninfected control (not recorded which).

The gene calls are TRBV5-4 and TRBJ2-5; D is perhaps TRBD2 (6 bases). V was pared by 1 base and J by 0 bases, with 7 bases between. Looked up from germline, CDR1 is SGHNT and CDR2 is YYREEE (reference sequence). This CDR3 has 14 residues. The CDR3 DNA sequence: TGTGCCAGCAGCTTGCGGGGGAACCAAGAGACCCAGTACTTC. Amino acid sequence: CASSLRGNQETQYF.

The chain joins TRBV28 to TRBJ2-7; the D is unclear. The length of the CDR3 is 14 residues. Between the trimmed V and J ends, which lost 7 bases and 1 base, there was a span of 14 bases. CDR1 and CDR2 (germline): MDHEN, SYDVKM. CDR3 sequence: CASNSNRKSYEQYF. The CDR3 DNA is TGTGCCAGCAACTCCAACCGGAAGTCCTACGAGCAGTACTTC.

The chain couples TRBV7-9 to TRBJ2-5; no clear D gene. The CDR3 has 14 amino acids. From germline, CDR1 is SEHNR and CDR2 FQNEAQ (reference sequence). V lost 4 bases and J 0 bases, leaving 9 bases between the germline ends. This chain's CDR3 is CASSSRVDQETQYF. In DNA form, the CDR3 reads TGTGCCAGCAGCTCCCGGGTGGACCAAGAGACCCAGTACTTC.

This sequence joins TRBV3-1 and TRBJ2-2; D unclear. Trimming stripped 4 bases from V and 7 bases from J, with 7 bases between. CDR3 length: 12 residues. Germline values: CDR1 LGHDT, CDR2 YNNKEL (reference sequence). In DNA, the CDR3 is TGTGCCAGCAGCCTATCTGGCGGGGAGCTGTTTTTT. Its translation: CASSLSGGELFF.

The chain employs TRBV7-3 and TRBJ2-3, with a possible D match to TRBD2 (5 bases). Germline CDR1 and CDR2: SGHTA and FQGTGA. The ends were cut back, 4 bases at V and 3 bases at J, with 17 bases in the middle. The CDR3 spans 16 residues. CDR3 sequence reads: CASSYLGKPATDTQYF. CDR3 nucleotide sequence: TGTGCCAGCAGCTATCTCGGGAAGCCGGCTACAGATACGCAGTATTTT. Looking up the rest from reference TRBV7-3 and TRBJ2-3 gives the full variable domain: GAGVSQTPSNKVTEKGKYVELRCDPISGHTALYWYRQSLGQGPEFLIYFQGTGAADDSGLPNDRFFAVRPEGSVSTLKIQRTERGDSAVYLCASSYLGKPATDTQYFGPGTRLTVL.

The table lists this clonotype with a few counts. The genes are TRBV6-5 and TRBJ2-7, with D possibly being TRBD1 (6 bases). The CDR3 contains 11 residues. Trimming took 8 bases from V and 3 from J, leaving 8 bases between them. Germline assignment: CDR1 MNHEY and CDR2 SVGAGI. This chain's CDR3 is CASRDNYEQYF. The DNA of the CDR3 is TGTGCCAGCCGGGACAACTACGAGCAGTACTTC.

This clonotype was counted only a few times. An end of the junction does not agree with germline; a read error may underlie this. V and J are TRBV28 and TRBJ1-2; possible D gene TRBD1, 5 bases. CDR3 size: 13 residues. Germline loops: CDR1 MDHEN, CDR2 SYDVKM. CDR3 protein: CASTLGRVYGYTF. For the CDR3, the DNA is TGTGCCAGCACTTTAGGCAGGGTCTATGGCTACACCTTC.

This clonotype appeared many times. The CDR3 nucleotides read TGTGCCAGCAGTTGGGGTAGTAGATCACCCCTCCACTTT. Its protein product is CASSWGSRSPLHF. The V call is TRBV12-3 or TRBV12-4, the J call TRBJ1-6; D not certain. The CDR3 length is 13 residues. The V end lost 4 bases, the J end lost 10 bases, and 11 bases lay between the germline ends.